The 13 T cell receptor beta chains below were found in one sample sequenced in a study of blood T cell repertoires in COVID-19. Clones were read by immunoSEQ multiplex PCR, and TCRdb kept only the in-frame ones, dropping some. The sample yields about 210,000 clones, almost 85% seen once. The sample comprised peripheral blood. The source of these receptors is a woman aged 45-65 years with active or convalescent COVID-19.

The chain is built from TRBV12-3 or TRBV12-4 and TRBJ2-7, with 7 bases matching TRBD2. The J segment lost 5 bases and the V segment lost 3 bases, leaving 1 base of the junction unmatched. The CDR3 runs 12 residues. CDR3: CASSLGGNEQYV. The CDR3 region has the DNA TGTGCCAGCAGTTTGGGGGGGAACGAGCAGTACGTC.

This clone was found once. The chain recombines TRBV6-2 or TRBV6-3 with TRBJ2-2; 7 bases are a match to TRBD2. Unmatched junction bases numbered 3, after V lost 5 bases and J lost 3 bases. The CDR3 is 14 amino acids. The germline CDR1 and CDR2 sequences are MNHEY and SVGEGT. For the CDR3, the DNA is TGTGCCAGCAGTAGGCTAGCGGACACCGGGGAGCTGTTTTTT. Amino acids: CASSRLADTGELFF.

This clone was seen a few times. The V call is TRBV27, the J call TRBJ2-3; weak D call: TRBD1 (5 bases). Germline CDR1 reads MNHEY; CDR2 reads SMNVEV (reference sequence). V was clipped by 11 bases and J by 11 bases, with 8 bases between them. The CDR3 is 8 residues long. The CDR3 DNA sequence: TGTGCCGAAAGGGGGCAGTATTTT. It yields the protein CAERGQYF.

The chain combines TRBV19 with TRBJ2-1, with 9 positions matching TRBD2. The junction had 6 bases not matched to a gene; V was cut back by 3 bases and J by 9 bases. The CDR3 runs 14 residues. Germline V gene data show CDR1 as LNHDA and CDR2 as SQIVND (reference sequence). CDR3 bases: TGTGCCAGTAGTATTGGCGGGGGGGCGGGTGAGCAGTTCTTC. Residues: CASSIGGGAGEQFF. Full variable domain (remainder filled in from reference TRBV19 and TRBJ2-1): DGGITQSPKYLFRKEGQNVTLSCEQNLNHDAMYWYRQDPGQGLRLIYYSQIVNDFQKGDIAEGYSVSREKKESFPLTVTSAQKNPTAFYLCASSIGGGAGEQFFGPGTRLTVL.

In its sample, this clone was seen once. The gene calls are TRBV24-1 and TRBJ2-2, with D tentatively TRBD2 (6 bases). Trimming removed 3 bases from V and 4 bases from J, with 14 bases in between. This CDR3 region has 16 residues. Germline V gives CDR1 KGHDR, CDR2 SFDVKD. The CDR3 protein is CATSDPGTSRTGELFF. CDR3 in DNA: TGTGCCACCAGTGATCCCGGGACTTCCCGCACCGGGGAGCTGTTTTTT.

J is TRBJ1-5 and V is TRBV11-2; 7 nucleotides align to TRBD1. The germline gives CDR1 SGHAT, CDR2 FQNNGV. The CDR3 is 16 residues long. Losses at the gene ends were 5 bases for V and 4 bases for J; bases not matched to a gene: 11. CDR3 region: CASSLATGTENQPQHF. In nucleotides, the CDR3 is TGTGCCAGCAGCCTAGCTACCGGGACAGAGAATCAGCCCCAGCATTTT.

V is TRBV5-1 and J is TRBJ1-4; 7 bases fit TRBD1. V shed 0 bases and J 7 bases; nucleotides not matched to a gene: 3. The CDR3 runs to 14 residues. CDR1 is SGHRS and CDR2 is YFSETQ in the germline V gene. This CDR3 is CASSLAGGGEKLFF. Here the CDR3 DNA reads TGCGCCAGCAGCTTGGCAGGGGGAGGTGAAAAACTGTTTTTT.

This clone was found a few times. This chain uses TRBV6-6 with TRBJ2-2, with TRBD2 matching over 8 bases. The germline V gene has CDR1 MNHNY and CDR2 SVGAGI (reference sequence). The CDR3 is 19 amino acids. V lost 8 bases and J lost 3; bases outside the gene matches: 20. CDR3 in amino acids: CASRYSRSGAGEHTGELFF. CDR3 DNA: TGTGCCAGCCGCTACTCACGATCGGGAGCGGGAGAACACACCGGGGAGCTGTTTTTT.

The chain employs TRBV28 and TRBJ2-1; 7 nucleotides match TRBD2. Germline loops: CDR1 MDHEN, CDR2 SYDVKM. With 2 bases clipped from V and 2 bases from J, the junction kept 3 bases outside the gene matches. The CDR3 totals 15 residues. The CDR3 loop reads CASSLLRETYNEQFF. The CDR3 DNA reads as TGTGCCAGCAGTTTACTGCGGGAGACCTACAATGAGCAGTTCTTC.

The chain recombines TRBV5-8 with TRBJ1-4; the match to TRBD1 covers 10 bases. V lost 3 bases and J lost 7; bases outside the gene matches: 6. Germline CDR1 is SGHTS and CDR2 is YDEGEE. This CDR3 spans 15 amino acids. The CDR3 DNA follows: TGTGCCAGCAGCTCGTTTTGGGACAGGGGTGAAAAACTGTTTTTT. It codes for CASSSFWDRGEKLFF.

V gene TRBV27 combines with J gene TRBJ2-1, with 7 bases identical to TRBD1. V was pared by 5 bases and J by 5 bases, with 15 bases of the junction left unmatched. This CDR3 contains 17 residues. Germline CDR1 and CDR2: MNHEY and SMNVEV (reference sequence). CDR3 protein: CASSPDRPNRNDNEQFF. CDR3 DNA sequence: TGTGCCAGCAGTCCGGACAGGCCTAATCGGAACGACAATGAGCAGTTCTTC.

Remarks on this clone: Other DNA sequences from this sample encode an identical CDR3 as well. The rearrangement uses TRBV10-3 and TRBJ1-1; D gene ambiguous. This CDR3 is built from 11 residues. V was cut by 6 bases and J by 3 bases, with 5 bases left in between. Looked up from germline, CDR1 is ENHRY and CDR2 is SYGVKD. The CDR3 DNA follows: TGTGCCATCAGCCGGGACACTGAAGCTTTCTTT. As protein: CAISRDTEAFF.

CDR3 sequence: CASQGGRSGYNEQFF. CDR3 sequence (DNA): TGTGCCAGTCAGGGCGGGAGGTCCGGGTACAATGAGCAGTTCTTC. This chain connects TRBV9 to TRBJ2-1; 8 bases align to TRBD2. The V gene end was trimmed by 8 bases and the J gene end by 4 bases; junction bases not matched to a gene: 11. The CDR3 covers 15 residues. Germline loops: CDR1 SGDLS, CDR2 YYNGEE.